The 12 T cell receptor beta chains listed next were all sequenced from one sample in a study of T-cell reconstitution after alpha-beta-depleted transplantation in children. Unique molecular identifiers were incorporated during preparation of the TCRbeta library. TCRdb re-called the PCR reads with MiXCR, one entry per CDR3 protein. The sample consists of a few hundred thousand distinct CDR3 sequences, around a tenth of them appearing once. The specimen comprised peripheral blood, sampled 180 days after TCRalphabeta/CD19-depleted stem cell transplant. The receptor source for this set is a male patient aged 2-10 years who had a stem cell transplant for chronic granulomatous disease, so the T cells may come from the graft donor.

The sample holds many counts of this clonotype. V and J are TRBV19 and TRBJ2-1; 12 positions match TRBD2. Germline CDR1 LNHDA, CDR2 SQIVND (reference sequence). The CDR3 length is 16 residues. Losses at the gene ends were 3 bases for V and 5 bases for J; bases not matched to a gene: 5. The CDR3 DNA follows: TGTGCCAGTAGTATCGATCTAGCGGGAGGGAACAATGAGCAGTTCTTC. It is translated as CASSIDLAGGNNEQFF.

This clonotype was recorded at least ten times. The rearrangement uses TRBV20-1 and TRBJ2-1, with TRBD2 identical over 15 bases. The J segment lost 4 bases and the V segment lost 5 bases, leaving 18 bases of the junction unmatched. This CDR3 has 20 residues. Germline lookup yields CDR1 DFQATT and CDR2 SNEGSKA (reference sequence). CDR3 region: CSAPRIEPPGLAGGYNEQFF. The CDR3 DNA reads as TGCAGTGCTCCGCGAATAGAACCTCCGGGACTAGCGGGAGGTTACAATGAGCAGTTCTTC.

The sample holds many counts of this clonotype. The chain carries TRBV6-1 and TRBJ1-3; 8 bases match TRBD1. Germline V CDR1 and CDR2: MNHNS, SASEGT. Trimming cost V 6 bases and J 0 bases; bases outside gene matches: 4. This CDR3 contains 15 residues. The CDR3 nucleotides read TGTGCCAGCAGCCGACAGGGGTACTCTGGAAACACCATATATTTT. Amino acid sequence: CASSRQGYSGNTIYF.

This clonotype has a handful of counts. The chain combines TRBV27 with TRBJ2-7; D possibly uses TRBD1 or TRBD2 (6 bases each). Germline V gives CDR1 MNHEY, CDR2 SMNVEV (reference sequence). The CDR3 totals 14 residues. Trimming pared 2 bases from V and 5 bases from J, leaving 13 bases between. The CDR3 nucleotides read TGTGCCAGCAGTTTACAACAGGGAGGACACGAGCAGTACTTC. Its translation is CASSLQQGGHEQYF.

This clonotype was picked up many times. The chain uses TRBV6-5 and TRBJ1-6, with D perhaps TRBD1 (5 bases). Germline CDR1 MNHEY, CDR2 SVGAGI. The V gene lost 2 bases and the J gene lost 7 bases, with 9 bases spanning the gap. CDR3 length equals 14 residues. CDR3 in DNA: TGTGCCAGCAGTTACGGCTGGGGGAATTCACCCCTCCACTTT. Residues: CASSYGWGNSPLHF.

Many counts were recorded for this clonotype. The rearrangement joins TRBV4-3 to TRBJ2-7; 8 bases are shared with TRBD1. The CDR3 spans 14 residues. Trimming cost V 1 base and J 2 bases; bases outside gene matches: 1. Per the germline V gene, CDR1 is LGHNA and CDR2 is YSLEER. CDR3 bases: TGCGCCAGCAGCCAAGGACAGGGGACCTACGAGCAGTACTTC. Its protein is CASSQGQGTYEQYF.

There are many counts of this clonotype. This chain uses TRBV28 with TRBJ1-4; 10 nucleotides line up with TRBD1. Trimming cost V 5 bases and J 5 bases; bases outside gene matches: 5. Germline V CDR1 and CDR2: MDHEN, SYDVKM. CDR3 length: 15 amino acids. The CDR3 loop reads CASSPRTGGNEKLFF. CDR3 nucleotide sequence: TGTGCCAGCAGTCCAAGGACAGGGGGAAATGAAAAACTGTTTTTT.

This clonotype was seen many times. The CDR3 is CASSDRAETQYF. The DNA of the CDR3 is TGTGCCAGCAGTGACAGGGCGGAGACCCAGTACTTC. The rearrangement uses TRBV12-3 or TRBV12-4 and TRBJ2-5; 7 bases are shared with TRBD1. The CDR3 has 12 residues. V lost 5 bases and J lost 5; bases outside the gene matches: 2.

At least ten counts were recorded for this clonotype. The chain uses TRBV28 and TRBJ2-7, with D possibly called TRBD1 or TRBD2 (7 bases each). Germline assignment: CDR1 MDHEN and CDR2 SYDVKM. Trimming took 6 bases from V and 6 from J, leaving 18 bases between them. CDR3 length equals 14 residues. CDR3 loop: CASSYPGGEGEQYF. The CDR3 DNA is TGTGCCAGCAGCTATCCAGGGGGGGAAGGCGAGCAGTACTTC.

This clonotype was detected ten times or more. This chain uses TRBV6-1 with TRBJ1-1, with D possibly matching TRBD1 (5 bases). Germline values: CDR1 MNHNS, CDR2 SASEGT. Between the trimmed V and J ends, which lost 6 bases and 7 bases, there was a span of 18 bases. The CDR3 contains 14 residues. This chain's CDR3 is CASRQLGRQNEAFF. The CDR3 DNA follows: TGTGCCAGCAGACAATTGGGCAGACAGAATGAAGCTTTCTTT.

This clonotype was seen many times. This sequence joins TRBV12-3 or TRBV12-4 and TRBJ2-5; D is possibly TRBD2 (7 bases). V lost 1 base to trimming and J lost 6 bases, with 15 bases between them. CDR3 length: 15 amino acids. The CDR3 nucleotides read TGTGCCAGCAGTTTAGAGGCGGGGGCCCAGAAGACCCAGTACTTC. Protein sequence: CASSLEAGAQKTQYF.

About this clonotype: A much larger clone lies one base from this, so it may be a read error. The genes are TRBV27 and TRBJ1-5; D unclear. V lost 3 bases and J lost 4, with 7 bases in between. The CDR3 runs 13 residues. Germline-derived CDR1 and CDR2 are MNHEY and SMNVEV (reference sequence). CDR3 sequence (DNA): TGTGCCAGCAGTTTTTGGCGGAATCAGCCCCAGCATTTT. Amino acid sequence: CASSFWRNQPQHF.